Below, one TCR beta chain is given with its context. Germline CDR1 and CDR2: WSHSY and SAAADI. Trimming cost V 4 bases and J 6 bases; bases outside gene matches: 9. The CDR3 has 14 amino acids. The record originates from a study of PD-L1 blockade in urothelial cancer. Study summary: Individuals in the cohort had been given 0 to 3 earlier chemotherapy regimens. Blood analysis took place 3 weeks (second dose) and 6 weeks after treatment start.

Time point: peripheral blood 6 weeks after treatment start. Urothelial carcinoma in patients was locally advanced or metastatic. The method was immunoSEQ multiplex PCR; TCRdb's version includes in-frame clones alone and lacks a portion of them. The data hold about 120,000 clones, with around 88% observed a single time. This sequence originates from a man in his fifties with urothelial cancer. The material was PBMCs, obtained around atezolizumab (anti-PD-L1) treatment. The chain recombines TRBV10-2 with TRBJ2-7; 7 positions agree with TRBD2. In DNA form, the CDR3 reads TGCGCCAGCAGTGCCGCGGGAGTGGGCTCCGAGCAGTACTTC. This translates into CASSAAGVGSEQYF.